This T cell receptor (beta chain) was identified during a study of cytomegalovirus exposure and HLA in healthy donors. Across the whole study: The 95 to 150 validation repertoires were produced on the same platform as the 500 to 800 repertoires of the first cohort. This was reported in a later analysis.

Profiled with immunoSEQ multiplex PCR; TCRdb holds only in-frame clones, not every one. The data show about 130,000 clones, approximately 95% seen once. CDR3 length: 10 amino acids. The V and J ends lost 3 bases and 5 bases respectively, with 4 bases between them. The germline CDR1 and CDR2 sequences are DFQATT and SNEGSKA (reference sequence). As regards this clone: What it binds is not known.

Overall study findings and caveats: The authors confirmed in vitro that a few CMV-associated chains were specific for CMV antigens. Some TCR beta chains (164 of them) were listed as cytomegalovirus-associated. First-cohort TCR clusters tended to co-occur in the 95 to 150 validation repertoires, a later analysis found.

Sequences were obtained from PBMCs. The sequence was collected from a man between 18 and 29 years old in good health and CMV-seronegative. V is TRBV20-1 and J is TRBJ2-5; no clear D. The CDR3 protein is CSASIETQYF. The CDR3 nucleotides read TGCAGTGCTAGTATCGAGACCCAGTACTTC.